This entry lists 2 T cell receptor beta chains sequenced from one sample in a study of CD8 T cells in ankylosing spondylitis (dated by TCRdb to 2016 to 2017). The library was built by means of 5' RACE. The sequencer listed for this sample is Illumina HiSeq 2500. TCRdb trimmed public reads at Q25 via fastp, called clones via MiXCR and kept in-frame beta chains. Rows matching on CDR3 protein sequence are summarized as one entry with the most common DNA and genes. A total of around 300,000 distinct CDR3 sequences appear in this sample, about 15% of them only once. The top ten clones comprise less than 1.1% of the sample. Sequenced: blood, either unsorted or a sorted T cell fraction (not recorded which). Receptors originate from a male donor with ankylosing spondylitis or in good health (not recorded which).

In this sample, this clonotype turned up a few times. This chain uses TRBV3-1 with TRBJ2-7; TRBD1 matches at 9 bases. V lost 4 bases to trimming and J lost 6 bases; unmatched junction nucleotides: 16. In germline, CDR1 is LGHDT, CDR2 YNNKEL (reference sequence). The CDR3 spans 17 residues. The CDR3 coding sequence is TGTGCCAGCAGCCTACTATCGCCGGGACAGGGAGTTCCCGAGCAGTACTTC. Translating it yields CASSLLSPGQGVPEQYF.

The V and J genes are TRBV12-3 or TRBV12-4 and TRBJ2-6; 7 bases are a match to TRBD1. The length of the CDR3 is 16 residues. Trimming at V came to 6 bases and at J to 0 bases, leaving 5 bases not matched to a gene. The CDR3, as DNA: TGTGCCAGCAGCCGGGACAGTACCTCTGGGGCCAACGTCCTGACTTTC. Protein sequence: CASSRDSTSGANVLTF.